The 5 T cell receptor beta chains below all came from one sample that was sequenced in a study of blood T cell repertoires in COVID-19. Measured with immunoSEQ multiplex PCR; TCRdb has only the in-frame clones, and not every one. The top ten clones hold 5.5% of a sample with some 140,000 clones, about four fifths of them seen once. Sequences were obtained from PBMCs or T cells enriched from blood (not recorded which). All receptors come from a man aged 35 to 55 with acute COVID-19.

The chain combines TRBV15 with TRBJ1-1; no definite D call. The CDR3 spans 13 residues. Between the trimmed V and J ends, which lost 4 bases and 5 bases, there was a span of 11 bases. Germline V gene sequence: CDR1 LNHNV, CDR2 YYDKDF (reference sequence). The chain's CDR3 is CATSKFKLTEAFF. CDR3 DNA: TGTGCCACCAGCAAATTTAAGCTGACTGAAGCTTTCTTT.

The chain is built from TRBV13 and TRBJ1-1, with no clear D. The CDR3 is made up of 14 amino acids. CDR1 and CDR2 from the germline V gene are PRHDT and FYEKMQ (reference sequence). V lost 1 base to trimming and J lost 1 base, with 7 bases between them. CDR3 sequence reads: CASSLAPGNTEAFF. In nucleotides, the CDR3 is TGTGCCAGCAGCTTAGCTCCGGGGAACACTGAAGCTTTCTTT.

The CDR3 sequence: CASSSGVLHYGYTF. As DNA, the CDR3 is TGTGCCAGCAGCTCAGGGGTACTGCACTATGGCTACACCTTC. This sequence joins TRBV7-9 and TRBJ1-2, with a tentative D call TRBD1 (6 bases). CDR1 SEHNR and CDR2 FQNEAQ come from the germline V gene (reference sequence). This CDR3 has 14 amino acids. V was trimmed by 4 bases and J by 3 bases, leaving 12 bases between them.

This rearrangement joins TRBV9 to TRBJ1-4, with no clear D. Per the germline V gene, CDR1 is SGDLS and CDR2 is YYNGEE. The CDR3 consists of 15 residues. V was trimmed by 0 bases and J by 8 bases, leaving 14 bases between them. For the CDR3, the DNA is TGTGCCAGCAGCGTAGATGAGGGTAGCAGGGAAAAACTGTTTTTT. Translated, it gives CASSVDEGSREKLFF. The full variable domain, with the rest looked up from reference TRBV9 and TRBJ1-4, is DSGVTQTPKHLITATGQRVTLRCSPRSGDLSVYWYQQSLDQGLQFLIQYYNGEERAKGNILERFSAQQFPDLHSELNLSSLELGDSALYFCASSVDEGSREKLFFGSGTQLSVL.

This rearrangement joins TRBV5-1 to TRBJ1-2, with 10 bases fitting TRBD1. The CDR3 runs to 15 residues. Germline-derived CDR1 and CDR2 are SGHRS and YFSETQ. Unmatched junction bases numbered 5, after V lost 0 bases and J lost 6 bases. The CDR3 DNA is TGCGCCAGCAGCTTGGTGTCTGGACAGGGGGATGGCTACACCTTC. Its protein is CASSLVSGQGDGYTF.